The 27 T cell receptor beta chains below all came from one sample that was sequenced in a study of the immune and genomic landscape of osteosarcoma (dated by TCRdb to about 2020). Libraries were built with the immunoSEQ multiplex PCR assay. The source is immuneACCESS, and TCRdb retained only in-frame sequences with V and J called. Part of the clones is not carried over; for the studies checked, unresolved V genes explain less than half of this, and the remainder is unexplained. The sample contains about 410 clones, over 80% of them found a single time. In total, the top ten clones hold more than 6.5% of the sample. Sequencing was performed on tumor tissue from a local recurrence in the humerus. The cell subset or site label, read with the paper, signifies: locally recurrent osteosarcoma tumor. The receptors come from a woman younger than 30 with osteosarcoma. The age is the age at diagnosis.

This rearrangement joins TRBV4-3 to TRBJ2-7, with 8 bases fitting TRBD2. The CDR3 is 15 residues long. Per germline, CDR1 LGHNA and CDR2 YSLEER. The ends lost 4 bases at V and 1 base at J; junction bases unmatched: 6. CDR3 sequence: CASSPELAGSYEQYF. The CDR3 region has the DNA TGCGCCAGCAGCCCCGAGTTAGCGGGATCCTACGAGCAGTACTTC.

The chain is built from TRBV4-1 and TRBJ2-3, with D perhaps being TRBD1 or TRBD2 (6 bases each). The CDR3 sequence is 16 residues long. V was cut by 5 bases and J by 6 bases, with 21 bases left in between. Germline-derived CDR1 and CDR2 are MGHRA and YSYEKL. Here the CDR3 DNA reads TGCGCCAGCAGCTCAGATATTTGGGGGGCAAGCGATACGCAGTATTTT. Translated, it gives CASSSDIWGASDTQYF.

V gene TRBV7-2 combines with J gene TRBJ2-5; D gene uncertain. The CDR3 is 14 amino acids. Germline values: CDR1 SGHTA, CDR2 FQGNSA. V gave up 2 bases and J gave up 3 bases, with 10 bases separating them. The CDR3 spells CASSLQSDKETQYF. In DNA, the CDR3 is TGTGCCAGCAGCTTACAGTCAGACAAAGAGACCCAGTACTTC.

The chain uses TRBV29-1 and TRBJ2-5; TRBD2 aligns across 12 bases. The V gene's germline CDR1 is SQVTM and CDR2 ANQGSEA. J gave up 2 bases and V 4 bases, and 5 bases lay outside the gene matches. This CDR3 has 15 amino acids. The CDR3: CSVGGLAGDQETQYF. CDR3 DNA sequence: TGCAGCGTTGGGGGACTAGCGGGTGATCAAGAGACCCAGTACTTC.

CDR3 coding DNA: TGTGCCAGCAGCCCGAGGCAGGGCCAGGCACAGCCCCAGCATTTT. The encoded protein is CASSPRQGQAQPQHF. J is TRBJ1-5 and V is TRBV7-2, with a weak D call TRBD1 (5 bases). CDR3 size: 15 residues. V lost 5 bases, J lost 7 bases, and 18 bases lay in between. Germline-derived CDR1 and CDR2 are SGHTA and FQGNSA.

The chain has TRBV27 and TRBJ2-3, with 15 bases matching TRBD2. CDR1 and CDR2 (germline): MNHEY, SMNVEV (reference sequence). The V segment lost 5 bases and the J segment 6 bases; nucleotides outside the gene matches: 12. This CDR3 is built from 18 residues. CDR3 nucleotides: TGTGCCAGCAGTCGCACCGGACTAGCGGGGGGGGACGTGGATACGCAGTATTTT. It yields the protein CASSRTGLAGGDVDTQYF.

The table lists this clone with a few counts. The genes are TRBV9 and TRBJ1-3; D gene ambiguous. V lost 4 bases and J lost 0, with 8 bases in between. The CDR3 sequence is 14 residues long. Germline V gene data show CDR1 as SGDLS and CDR2 as YYNGEE. This chain's CDR3 is CASSLHSSGNTIYF. CDR3 nucleotide sequence: TGTGCCAGCAGCTTACACAGCTCTGGAAACACCATATATTTT.

The table lists this clone with a few counts. The chain couples TRBV19 to TRBJ1-2; 9 bases line up with TRBD1. There are 15 residues in the CDR3. The ends lost 8 bases at V and 8 bases at J; junction bases unmatched: 15. Germline V gene sequence: CDR1 LNHDA, CDR2 SQIVND (reference sequence). The CDR3 region is CASHRDRDAHQGYTF. Written as DNA, the CDR3 is TGTGCCAGTCACCGGGACAGGGACGCTCATCAGGGCTACACCTTC.

CDR3 sequence reads: CAWRSGRGGNTEAFF. CDR3 bases: TGTGCCTGGAGATCCGGCCGGGGGGGGAACACTGAAGCTTTCTTT. This chain uses TRBV30 with TRBJ1-1, with D possibly TRBD1 on 5 matching bases. The CDR3 sequence is 15 residues long. Germline V gene sequence: CDR1 GTSNPN, CDR2 SVGIG (reference sequence). V dropped 3 bases and J dropped 1 base, with 15 bases sitting between them.

The chain carries TRBV27 and TRBJ1-1, with D hard to call. The germline gives CDR1 MNHEY, CDR2 SMNVEV (reference sequence). There are 16 residues in the CDR3. V lost 7 bases and J 3 bases, leaving 21 bases between the germline ends. This CDR3 reads CASNPHTAPVHTEAFF. CDR3 coding DNA: TGTGCCAGCAACCCGCATACGGCCCCCGTGCACACTGAAGCTTTCTTT.

The CDR3 sequence: CASSLVPGDRNSPLHF. In nucleotides, the CDR3 is TGTGCCAGCAGCTTAGTTCCGGGGGACAGGAATTCACCCCTCCACTTT. The chain combines TRBV11-2 with TRBJ1-6; TRBD1 matches at 8 bases. The CDR3 sequence is 16 residues long. Germline V CDR1 and CDR2: SGHAT, FQNNGV. V trimming: 1 base; J trimming: 7 bases; junction bases outside the gene matches: 6.

The V gene is TRBV6-5, the J gene TRBJ2-3; D not certain. V was clipped by 0 bases and J by 2 bases, with 9 bases between them. Looked up from germline, CDR1 is MNHEY and CDR2 is SVGAGI. The CDR3 covers 15 residues. The DNA for the CDR3 is TGTGCCAGCAGTTACTCGGGTCTATCCACAGATACGCAGTATTTT. Protein sequence: CASSYSGLSTDTQYF.

The chain couples TRBV29-1 to TRBJ2-7; 7 positions agree with TRBD1. The CDR3 is 12 amino acids. Germline lookup yields CDR1 SQVTM and CDR2 ANQGSEA. V was clipped by 6 bases and J by 2 bases; unmatched bases: 4. The CDR3 is CSVSGQAYEQYF. CDR3 coding DNA: TGCAGCGTGTCTGGACAGGCCTACGAGCAGTACTTC.

This clone was picked up a small number of times. The CDR3 loop is CASSESQSYGYTF. The CDR3 nucleotides are TGTGCCAGCAGTGAATCACAGTCCTATGGCTACACCTTC. This chain joins TRBV6-1 and TRBJ1-2; no reliable D call. Germline CDR1 is MNHNS and CDR2 is SASEGT. The V gene lost 2 bases and the J gene lost 4 bases, with 8 bases spanning the gap. CDR3 size: 13 residues.

The chain carries TRBV7-9 and TRBJ2-3; 7 bases line up with TRBD1. Germline V CDR1 and CDR2: SEHNR, FQNEAQ (reference sequence). J was trimmed by 5 bases and V by 5 bases; bases with no gene match: 1. This CDR3 is 12 amino acids long. CDR3 residues: CASSPGGDTQYF. The CDR3 nucleotides are TGTGCCAGCAGCCCAGGGGGAGATACGCAGTATTTT. Variable domain in full (rest from reference TRBV7-9 and TRBJ2-3): DTGVSQNPRHKITKRGQNVTFRCDPISEHNRLYWYRQTLGQGPEFLTYFQNEAQLEKSRLLSDRFSAERPKGSFSTLEIQRTEQGDSAMYLCASSPGGDTQYFGPGTRLTVL.

This clone was observed once. The chain links TRBV27 to TRBJ1-4, with a tentative D call TRBD1 (5 bases). The length of the CDR3 is 15 residues. CDR1 and CDR2 from the germline V gene are MNHEY and SMNVEV (reference sequence). V was clipped by 2 bases and J by 4 bases, with 11 bases between them. The CDR3 DNA follows: TGTGCCAGCAGTTTACGGGGGGGGTTTAATGAAAAACTGTTTTTT. This gives the protein CASSLRGGFNEKLFF.

To note about this clone: Other nucleotide sequences from this sample produce the same CDR3. The chain recombines TRBV7-9 with TRBJ2-1, with a weak D call TRBD2 (5 bases). The CDR3 has 16 amino acids. The germline V and J ends were trimmed by 4 bases and 0 bases, with 13 bases remaining between them. The germline gives CDR1 SEHNR, CDR2 FQNEAQ (reference sequence). In DNA form, the CDR3 reads TGTGCCAGCAGCTCAGGAAGTGGGAGCTCCTACAATGAGCAGTTCTTC. This translates into CASSSGSGSSYNEQFF.

This clone was detected a few times. The chain has TRBV5-6 and TRBJ2-1; D ambiguous. Germline V gene data show CDR1 as SGHDT and CDR2 as YYEEEE. The V end was cut by 8 bases, the J end by 5 bases, with 5 bases between. The CDR3 contains 10 residues. The CDR3 loop is CASGHNEQFF. The CDR3 coding sequence is TGTGCCAGTGGACACAATGAGCAGTTCTTC. Together with reference TRBV5-6 and TRBJ2-1, the CDR3 gives the full variable domain: DAGVTQSPTHLIKTRGQQVTLRCSPKSGHDTVSWYQQALGQGPQFIFQYYEEEERQRGNFPDRFSGHQFPNYSSELNVNALLLGDSALYLCASGHNEQFFGPGTRLTVL.

This chain links TRBV4-2 with TRBJ1-2; weak D call: TRBD1 (6 bases). The CDR3 is 16 residues long. Between the trimmed V and J ends, which lost 1 base and 2 bases, there was a span of 14 bases. CDR1 LGHNA and CDR2 YNFKEQ come from the germline V gene. In DNA form, the CDR3 reads TGTGCCAGCAGCCAAGCCGAGGGACACCCCAACTATGGCTACACCTTC. Its translation is CASSQAEGHPNYGYTF.

CDR3 protein: CASSFYLGEKLFF. CDR3 DNA sequence: TGTGCCAGCAGCTTTTATCTGGGGGAAAAACTGTTTTTT. V is TRBV7-2 and J is TRBJ1-4; unclear D gene. The germline V gene has CDR1 SGHTA and CDR2 FQGNSA. V gave up 3 bases and J gave up 8 bases, with 10 bases separating them. The CDR3 consists of 13 residues.

The chain is built from TRBV7-8 and TRBJ2-6; weak D call: TRBD2 (7 bases). The CDR3 is 17 residues long. Germline V gene sequence: CDR1 SGHVS, CDR2 FQNEAQ. The V gene lost 2 bases and the J gene lost 0 bases, with 11 bases spanning the gap. The CDR3 sequence: CASSLTGGHSGANVLTF. CDR3 coding DNA: TGTGCCAGCAGCTTAACGGGGGGACACTCTGGGGCCAACGTCCTGACTTTC.

This rearrangement joins TRBV19 to TRBJ2-2, with a weak D call TRBD2 (5 bases). Germline V gene sequence: CDR1 LNHDA, CDR2 SQIVND (reference sequence). The CDR3 is made up of 14 amino acids. The V and J ends lost 10 bases and 5 bases respectively, with 17 bases between them. CDR3 DNA sequence: TGTGCCACAGCCGGCGGGCCCCTGACCGGGGAGCTGTTTTTT. It yields the protein CATAGGPLTGELFF.

This clone was found a few times. The J gene is TRBJ2-1, the V gene TRBV11-1; D possibly corresponds to TRBD2 (6 bases). This CDR3 comprises 13 residues. CDR1 is SGHAT and CDR2 is FQDESV in the germline V gene (reference sequence). V dropped 1 base and J dropped 9 bases, with 10 bases sitting between them. CDR3 loop: CASSLDPGSEQFF. DNA for the CDR3: TGTGCCAGCAGCTTAGATCCCGGGAGTGAGCAGTTCTTC.

The chain links TRBV19 to TRBJ2-3; TRBD1 matches at 7 bases. Trimming took 5 bases from V and 0 from J; bases not matched to a gene: 8. CDR1 and CDR2 (germline): LNHDA, SQIVND (reference sequence). The CDR3 covers 16 residues. The chain's CDR3 is CASSPRDSQSTDTQYF. As DNA, the CDR3 is TGTGCCAGTAGTCCCCGGGACAGCCAGAGCACAGATACGCAGTATTTT. Full variable domain (outside the CDR3, taken from reference TRBV19 and TRBJ2-3): DGGITQSPKYLFRKEGQNVTLSCEQNLNHDAMYWYRQDPGQGLRLIYYSQIVNDFQKGDIAEGYSVSREKKESFPLTVTSAQKNPTAFYLCASSPRDSQSTDTQYFGPGTRLTVL.

The chain carries TRBV9 and TRBJ2-7, with 7 bases that match TRBD1. Unmatched junction bases numbered 3, after V lost 4 bases and J lost 5 bases. Per the germline V gene, CDR1 is SGDLS and CDR2 is YYNGEE. CDR3 length: 12 residues. The CDR3 loop is CASSRQGHEQYF. CDR3 nucleotides: TGTGCCAGCAGCAGACAGGGCCACGAGCAGTACTTC.

V is TRBV25-1 and J is TRBJ2-7; possibly TRBD1 for D (8 bases). Germline V gives CDR1 MGHDK, CDR2 SYGVNS. V was pared by 11 bases and J by 3 bases, with 14 bases between. This CDR3 is 12 amino acids long. This CDR3 reads CADHRGGYEQYF. As DNA, the CDR3 is TGTGCCGACCACAGGGGGGGCTACGAGCAGTACTTC.

The V and J genes are TRBV29-1 and TRBJ1-5, with D possibly matching TRBD1 (5 bases). CDR1 SQVTM and CDR2 ANQGSEA come from the germline V gene. Trimming stripped 2 bases from V and 0 bases from J, with 17 bases between. The CDR3 is 17 residues long. The CDR3 DNA reads TGCAGCGTTGAATCGGGGACGGATGGTAATAGCAATCAGCCCCAGCATTTT. Protein sequence: CSVESGTDGNSNQPQHF.